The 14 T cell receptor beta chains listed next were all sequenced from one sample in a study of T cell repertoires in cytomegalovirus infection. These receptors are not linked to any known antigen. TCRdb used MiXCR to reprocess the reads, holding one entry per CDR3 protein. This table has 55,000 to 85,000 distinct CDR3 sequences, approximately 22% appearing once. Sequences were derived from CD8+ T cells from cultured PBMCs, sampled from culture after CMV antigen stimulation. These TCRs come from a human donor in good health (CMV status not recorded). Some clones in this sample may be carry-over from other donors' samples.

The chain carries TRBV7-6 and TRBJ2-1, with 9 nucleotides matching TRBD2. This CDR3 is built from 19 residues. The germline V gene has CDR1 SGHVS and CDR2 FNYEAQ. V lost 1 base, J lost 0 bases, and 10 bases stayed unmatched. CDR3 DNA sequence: TGTGCCAGCAGCTTAGACCTGCGGGGGGGATCGAGCTCCTACAATGAGCAGTTCTTC. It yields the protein CASSLDLRGGSSSYNEQFF.

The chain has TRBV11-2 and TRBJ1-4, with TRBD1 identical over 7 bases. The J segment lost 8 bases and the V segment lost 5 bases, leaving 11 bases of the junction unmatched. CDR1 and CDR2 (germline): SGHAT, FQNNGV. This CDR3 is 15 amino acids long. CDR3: CASSPRQGLREKLFF. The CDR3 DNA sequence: TGTGCCAGCAGCCCCCGACAGGGACTAAGGGAAAAACTGTTTTTT.

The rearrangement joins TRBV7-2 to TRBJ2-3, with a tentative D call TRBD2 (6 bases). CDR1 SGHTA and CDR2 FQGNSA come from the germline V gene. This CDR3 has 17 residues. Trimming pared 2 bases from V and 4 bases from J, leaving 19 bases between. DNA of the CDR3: TGTGCCAGCAGCTTATACGAGGTGGTTGGAGGGGCAGATACGCAGTATTTT. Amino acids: CASSLYEVVGGADTQYF.

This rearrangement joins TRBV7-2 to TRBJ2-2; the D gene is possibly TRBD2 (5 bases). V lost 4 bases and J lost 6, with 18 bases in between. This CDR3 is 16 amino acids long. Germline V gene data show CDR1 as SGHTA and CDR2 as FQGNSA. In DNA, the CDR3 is TGTGCCAGCAGCTACATTAGAGGGCTCGAAGCCGGGGAGCTGTTTTTT. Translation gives CASSYIRGLEAGELFF.

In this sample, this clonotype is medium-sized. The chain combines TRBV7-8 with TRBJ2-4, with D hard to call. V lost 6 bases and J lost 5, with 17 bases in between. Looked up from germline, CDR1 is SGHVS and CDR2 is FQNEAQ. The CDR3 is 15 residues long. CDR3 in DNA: TGTGCCAGCAGTTTAACATATTCCTACGAAAACATTCAGTACTTC. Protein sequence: CASSLTYSYENIQYF.

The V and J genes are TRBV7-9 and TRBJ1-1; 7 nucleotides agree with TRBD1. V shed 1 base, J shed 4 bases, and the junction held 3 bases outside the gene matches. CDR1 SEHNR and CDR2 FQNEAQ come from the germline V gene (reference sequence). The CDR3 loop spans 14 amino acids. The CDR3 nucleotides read TGTGCCAGCAGCTTAGGGACAGGAACCACTGAAGCTTTCTTT. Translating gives CASSLGTGTTEAFF.

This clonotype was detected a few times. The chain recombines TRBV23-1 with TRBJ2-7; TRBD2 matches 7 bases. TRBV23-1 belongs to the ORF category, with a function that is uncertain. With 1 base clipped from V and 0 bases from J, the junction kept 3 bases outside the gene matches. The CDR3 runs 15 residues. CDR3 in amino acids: CASSQWGGNSYEQYF. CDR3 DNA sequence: TGCGCCAGCAGTCAATGGGGGGGAAACTCCTACGAGCAGTACTTC.

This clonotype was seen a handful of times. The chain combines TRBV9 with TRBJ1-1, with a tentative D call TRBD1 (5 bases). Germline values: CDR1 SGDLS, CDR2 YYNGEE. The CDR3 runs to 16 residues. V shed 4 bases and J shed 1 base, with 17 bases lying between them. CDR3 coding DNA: TGTGCCAGCAGCTCGCCAGGGCTGGGGGGGAACACTGAAGCTTTCTTT. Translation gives CASSSPGLGGNTEAFF.

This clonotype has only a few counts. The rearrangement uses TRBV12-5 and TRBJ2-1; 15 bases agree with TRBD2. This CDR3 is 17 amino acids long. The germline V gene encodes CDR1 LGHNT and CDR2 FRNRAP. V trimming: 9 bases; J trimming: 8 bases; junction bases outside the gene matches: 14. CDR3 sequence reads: CASRWTSGGAGFDEQFF. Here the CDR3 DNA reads TGTGCTAGCCGATGGACTAGCGGGGGGGCCGGTTTCGATGAGCAGTTCTTC. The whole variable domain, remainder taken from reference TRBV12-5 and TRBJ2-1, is DARVTQTPRHKVTEMGQEVTMRCQPILGHNTVFWYRQTMMQGLELLAYFRNRAPLDDSGMPKDRFSAEMPDATLATLKIQPSEPRDSAVYFCASRWTSGGAGFDEQFFGPGTRLTVL.

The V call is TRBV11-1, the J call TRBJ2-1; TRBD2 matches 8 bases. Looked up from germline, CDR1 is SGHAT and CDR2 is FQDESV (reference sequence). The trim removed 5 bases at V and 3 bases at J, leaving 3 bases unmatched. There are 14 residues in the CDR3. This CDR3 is CASSRSGNYNEQFF. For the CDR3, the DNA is TGTGCCAGCAGCCGTAGCGGGAACTACAATGAGCAGTTCTTC.

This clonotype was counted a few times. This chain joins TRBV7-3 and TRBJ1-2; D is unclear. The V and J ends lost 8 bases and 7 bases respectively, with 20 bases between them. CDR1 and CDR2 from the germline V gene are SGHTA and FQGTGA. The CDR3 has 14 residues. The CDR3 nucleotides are TGTGCCAGCCTCGTTAGGTCCCCTCCCAGTGGCTACACCTTC. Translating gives CASLVRSPPSGYTF.

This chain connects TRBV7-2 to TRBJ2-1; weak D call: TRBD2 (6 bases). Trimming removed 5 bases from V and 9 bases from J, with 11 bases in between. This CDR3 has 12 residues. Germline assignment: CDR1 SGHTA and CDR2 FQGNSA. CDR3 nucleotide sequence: TGTGCCAGCAGCCCCCCCGGGAGTGAGCAGTTCTTC. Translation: CASSPPGSEQFF.

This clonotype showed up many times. CDR3 sequence: CASSQGGSPEAFF. CDR3 nucleotide sequence: TGCGCCAGCAGCCAAGGAGGGTCCCCCGAAGCTTTCTTT. This rearrangement joins TRBV4-1 to TRBJ1-1; no definite D call. Per the germline V gene, CDR1 is MGHRA and CDR2 is YSYEKL. The CDR3 loop spans 13 amino acids. The germline V and J ends were trimmed by 1 base and 8 bases, with 11 bases remaining between them.

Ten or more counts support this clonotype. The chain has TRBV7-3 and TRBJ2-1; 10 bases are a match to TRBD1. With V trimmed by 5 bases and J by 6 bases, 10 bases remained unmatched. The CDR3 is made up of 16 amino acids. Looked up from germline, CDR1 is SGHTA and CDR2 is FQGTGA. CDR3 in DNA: TGTGCCAGCAGCATTAGACAGGGGGCAAGATTCAATGAGCAGTTCTTC. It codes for CASSIRQGARFNEQFF.